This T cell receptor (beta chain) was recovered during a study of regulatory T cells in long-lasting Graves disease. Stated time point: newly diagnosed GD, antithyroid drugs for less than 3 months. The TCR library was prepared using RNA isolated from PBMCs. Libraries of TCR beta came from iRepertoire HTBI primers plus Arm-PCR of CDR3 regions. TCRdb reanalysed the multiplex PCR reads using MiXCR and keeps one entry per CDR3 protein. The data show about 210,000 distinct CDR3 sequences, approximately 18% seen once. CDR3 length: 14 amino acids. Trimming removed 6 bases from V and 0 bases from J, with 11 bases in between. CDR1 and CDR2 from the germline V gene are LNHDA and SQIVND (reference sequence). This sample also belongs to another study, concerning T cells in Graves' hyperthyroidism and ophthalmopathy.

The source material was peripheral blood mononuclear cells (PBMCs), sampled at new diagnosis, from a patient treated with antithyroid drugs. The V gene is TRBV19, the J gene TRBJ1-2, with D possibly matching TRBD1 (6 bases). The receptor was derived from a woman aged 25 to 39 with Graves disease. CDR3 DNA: TGTGCCAGTAGAGAGGACAGCACTAACTATGGCTACACCTTC. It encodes CASREDSTNYGYTF.